The clone carrying this T cell receptor beta chain was observed a handful of times. No antigen is known for it. The CDR3 has 17 residues. Germline CDR1 reads SGHTA; CDR2 reads FQGTGA. Losses at the gene ends were 0 bases for V and 5 bases for J; bases not matched to a gene: 7. This sample is part of a study of T cell responses to AZD1222 COVID-19 vaccine. Study-wide results and limits: In a largely white British group with more females than males, clonal diversity was possibly underestimated.

Sequenced by immunoSEQ multiplex PCR; TCRdb stores in-frame clones only, minus some. The sample consists of 150,000 or so clones, 70% to 90% of them appearing once. The starting material was peripheral blood, obtained on day 0 of AZD1222 vaccination. This TCR came from an adult in good health. The chain links TRBV7-3 to TRBJ2-3; 11 positions agree with TRBD2. CDR3 protein: CASSLTRLAGGGDTQYF. The DNA for the CDR3 is TGTGCCAGCAGCTTAACAAGGCTAGCGGGAGGAGGAGATACGCAGTATTTT. Complete variable domain (other parts from reference TRBV7-3 and TRBJ2-3): GAGVSQTPSNKVTEKGKYVELRCDPISGHTALYWYRQSLGQGPEFLIYFQGTGAADDSGLPNDRFFAVRPEGSVSTLKIQRTERGDSAVYLCASSLTRLAGGGDTQYFGPGTRLTVL.